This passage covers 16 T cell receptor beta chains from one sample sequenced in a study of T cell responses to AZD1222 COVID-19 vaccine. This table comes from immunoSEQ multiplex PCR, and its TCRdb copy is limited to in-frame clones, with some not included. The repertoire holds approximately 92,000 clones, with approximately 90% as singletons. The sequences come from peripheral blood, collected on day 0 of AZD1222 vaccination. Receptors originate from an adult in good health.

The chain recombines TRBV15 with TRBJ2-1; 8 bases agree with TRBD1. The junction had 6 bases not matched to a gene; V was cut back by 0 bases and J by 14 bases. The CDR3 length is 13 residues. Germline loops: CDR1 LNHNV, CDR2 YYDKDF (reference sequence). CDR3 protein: CATSRDRGQVKFF. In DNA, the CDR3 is TGTGCCACCAGCAGAGATAGGGGACAGGTCAAGTTCTTC.

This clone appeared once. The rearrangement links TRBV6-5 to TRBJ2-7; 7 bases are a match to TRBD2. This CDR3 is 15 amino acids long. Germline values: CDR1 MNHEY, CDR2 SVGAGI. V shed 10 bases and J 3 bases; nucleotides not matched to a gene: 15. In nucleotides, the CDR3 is TGTGCCACGCGACGGGTAATAGCGGGCGTCTACGAGCAGTACTTC. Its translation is CATRRVIAGVYEQYF.

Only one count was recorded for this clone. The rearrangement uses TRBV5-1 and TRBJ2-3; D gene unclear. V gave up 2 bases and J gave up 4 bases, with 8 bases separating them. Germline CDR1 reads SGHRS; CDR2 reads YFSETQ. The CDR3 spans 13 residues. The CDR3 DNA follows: TGCGCCAGCAGCTTAGTTGGAGCAGATACGCAGTATTTT. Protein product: CASSLVGADTQYF. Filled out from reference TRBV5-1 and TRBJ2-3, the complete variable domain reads KAGVTQTPRYLIKTRGQQVTLSCSPISGHRSVSWYQQTPGQGLQFLFEYFSETQRNKGNFPGRFSGRQFSNSRSEMNVSTLELGDSALYLCASSLVGADTQYFGPGTRLTVL.

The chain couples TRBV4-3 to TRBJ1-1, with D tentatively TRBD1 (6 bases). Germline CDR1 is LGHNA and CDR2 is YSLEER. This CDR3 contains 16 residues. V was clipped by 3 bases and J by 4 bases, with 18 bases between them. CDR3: CASSQSSRGAGTEAFF. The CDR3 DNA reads TGCGCCAGCAGCCAGAGCTCCAGGGGTGCTGGCACTGAAGCTTTCTTT.

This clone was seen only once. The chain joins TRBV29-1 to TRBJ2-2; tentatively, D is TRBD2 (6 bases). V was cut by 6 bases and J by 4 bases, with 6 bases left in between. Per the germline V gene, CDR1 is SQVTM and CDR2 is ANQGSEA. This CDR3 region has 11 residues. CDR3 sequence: CSVGGTGELFF. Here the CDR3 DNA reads TGCAGCGTCGGGGGCACCGGGGAGCTGTTTTTT.

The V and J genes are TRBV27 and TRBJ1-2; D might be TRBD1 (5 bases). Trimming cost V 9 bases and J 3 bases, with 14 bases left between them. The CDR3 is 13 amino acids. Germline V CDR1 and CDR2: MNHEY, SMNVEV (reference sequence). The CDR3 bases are TGTGCCAGTAGAGCAGGGCCCCACTATGGCTACACCTTC. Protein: CASRAGPHYGYTF.

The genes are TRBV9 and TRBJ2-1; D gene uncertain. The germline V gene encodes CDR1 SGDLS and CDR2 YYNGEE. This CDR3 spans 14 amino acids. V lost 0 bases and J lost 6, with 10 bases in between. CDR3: CASSVGMIPNEQFF. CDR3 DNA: TGTGCCAGCAGCGTAGGGATGATCCCCAATGAGCAGTTCTTC.

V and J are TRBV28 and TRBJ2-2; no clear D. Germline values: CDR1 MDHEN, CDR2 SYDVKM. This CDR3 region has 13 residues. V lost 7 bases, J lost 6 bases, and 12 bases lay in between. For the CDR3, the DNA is TGTGCCAGCAAGGTCGATTTGGCCGGGGAGCTGTTTTTT. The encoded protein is CASKVDLAGELFF.

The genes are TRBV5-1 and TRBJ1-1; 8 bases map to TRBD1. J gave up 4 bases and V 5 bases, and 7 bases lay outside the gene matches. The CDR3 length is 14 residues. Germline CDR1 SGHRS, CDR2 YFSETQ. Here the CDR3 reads CASRPNTGGTEAFF. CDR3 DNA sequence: TGCGCCAGCAGACCCAACACAGGGGGCACTGAAGCTTTCTTT. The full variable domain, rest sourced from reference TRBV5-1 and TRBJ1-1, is KAGVTQTPRYLIKTRGQQVTLSCSPISGHRSVSWYQQTPGQGLQFLFEYFSETQRNKGNFPGRFSGRQFSNSRSEMNVSTLELGDSALYLCASRPNTGGTEAFFGQGTRLTVV.

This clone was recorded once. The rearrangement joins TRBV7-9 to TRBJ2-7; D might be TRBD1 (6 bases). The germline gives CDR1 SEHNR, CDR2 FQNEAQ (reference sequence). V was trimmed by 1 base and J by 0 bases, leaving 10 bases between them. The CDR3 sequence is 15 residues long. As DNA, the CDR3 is TGTGCCAGCAGCTTAGAGCAGGGGTCCTCCTACGAGCAGTACTTC. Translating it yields CASSLEQGSSYEQYF.

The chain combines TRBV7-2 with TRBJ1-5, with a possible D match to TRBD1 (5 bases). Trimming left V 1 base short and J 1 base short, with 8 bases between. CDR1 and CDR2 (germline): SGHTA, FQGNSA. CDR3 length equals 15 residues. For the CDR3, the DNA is TGTGCCAGCAGCTTAGGACAGCCAAGCAATCAGCCCCAGCATTTT. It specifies CASSLGQPSNQPQHF.

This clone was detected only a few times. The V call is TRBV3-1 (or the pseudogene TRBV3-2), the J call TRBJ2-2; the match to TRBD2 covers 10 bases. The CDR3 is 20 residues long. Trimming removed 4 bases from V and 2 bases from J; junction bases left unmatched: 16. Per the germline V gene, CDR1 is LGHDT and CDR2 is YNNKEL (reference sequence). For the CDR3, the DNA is TGTGCCAGCAGCCCGAGCCTCGGGACTAGCGAGGGCTCTAACACCGGGGAGCTGTTTTTT. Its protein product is CASSPSLGTSEGSNTGELFF.

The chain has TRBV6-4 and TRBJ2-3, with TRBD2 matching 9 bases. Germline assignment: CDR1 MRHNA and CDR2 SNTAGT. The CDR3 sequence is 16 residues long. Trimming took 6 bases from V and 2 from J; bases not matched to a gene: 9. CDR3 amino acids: CASSALERGDTDTQYF. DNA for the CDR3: TGTGCCAGCAGCGCCCTTGAGCGGGGGGACACAGATACGCAGTATTTT.

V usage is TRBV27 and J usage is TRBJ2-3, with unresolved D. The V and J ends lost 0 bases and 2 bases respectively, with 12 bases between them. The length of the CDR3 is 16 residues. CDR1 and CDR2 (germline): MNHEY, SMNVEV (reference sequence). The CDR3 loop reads CASSLSSLPPTDTQYF. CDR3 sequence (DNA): TGTGCCAGCAGTTTATCGAGTCTACCGCCCACAGATACGCAGTATTTT.

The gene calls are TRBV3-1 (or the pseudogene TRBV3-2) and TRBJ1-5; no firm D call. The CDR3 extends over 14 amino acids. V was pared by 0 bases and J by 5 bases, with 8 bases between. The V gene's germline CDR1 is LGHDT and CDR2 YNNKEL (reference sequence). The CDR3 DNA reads TGTGCCAGCAGCCAAGACGGGAACGATCAGCCCCAGCATTTT. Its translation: CASSQDGNDQPQHF.

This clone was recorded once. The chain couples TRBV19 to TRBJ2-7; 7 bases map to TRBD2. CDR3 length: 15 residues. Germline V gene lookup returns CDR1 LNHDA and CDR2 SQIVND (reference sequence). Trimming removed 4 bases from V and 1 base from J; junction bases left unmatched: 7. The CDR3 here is CASSRAAGESYEQYF. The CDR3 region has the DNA TGTGCCAGTAGTAGGGCGGCGGGAGAGTCCTACGAGCAGTACTTC.